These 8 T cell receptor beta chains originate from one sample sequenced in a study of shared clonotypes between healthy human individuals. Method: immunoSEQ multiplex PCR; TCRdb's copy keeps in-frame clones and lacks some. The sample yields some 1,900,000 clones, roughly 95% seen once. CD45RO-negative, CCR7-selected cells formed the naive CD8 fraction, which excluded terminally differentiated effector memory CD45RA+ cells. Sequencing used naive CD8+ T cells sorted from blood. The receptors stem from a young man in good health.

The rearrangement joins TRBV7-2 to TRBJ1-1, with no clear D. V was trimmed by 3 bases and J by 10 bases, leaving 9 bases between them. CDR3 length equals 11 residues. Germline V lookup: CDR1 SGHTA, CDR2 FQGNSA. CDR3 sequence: CASSFGGGAFF. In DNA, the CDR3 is TGTGCCAGCAGCTTCGGTGGCGGAGCTTTCTTT.

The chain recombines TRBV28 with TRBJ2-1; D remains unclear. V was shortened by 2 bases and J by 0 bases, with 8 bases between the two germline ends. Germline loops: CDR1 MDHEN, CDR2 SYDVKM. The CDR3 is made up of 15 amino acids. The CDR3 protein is CASSLPEPSYNEQFF. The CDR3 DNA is TGTGCCAGCAGTTTACCAGAGCCCTCCTACAATGAGCAGTTCTTC.

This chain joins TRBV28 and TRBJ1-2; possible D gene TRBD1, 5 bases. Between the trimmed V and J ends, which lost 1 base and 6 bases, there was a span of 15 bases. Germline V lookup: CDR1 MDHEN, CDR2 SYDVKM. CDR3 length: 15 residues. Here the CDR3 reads CASSLSLAGFDGYTF. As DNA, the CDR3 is TGTGCCAGCAGTTTATCACTCGCAGGGTTTGATGGCTACACCTTC.

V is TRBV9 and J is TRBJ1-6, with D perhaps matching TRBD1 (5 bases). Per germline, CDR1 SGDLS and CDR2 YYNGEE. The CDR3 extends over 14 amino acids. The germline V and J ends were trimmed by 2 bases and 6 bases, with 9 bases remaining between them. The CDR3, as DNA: TGTGCCAGCAGCGTGGGGCCTCCTAATTCACCCCTCCACTTT. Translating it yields CASSVGPPNSPLHF.

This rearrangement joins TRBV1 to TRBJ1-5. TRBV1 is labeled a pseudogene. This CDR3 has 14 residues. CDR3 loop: CTSGPGSSNQPQHF. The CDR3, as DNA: TGCACCAGCGGTCCTGGGAGTAGCAATCAGCCCCAGCATTTT.

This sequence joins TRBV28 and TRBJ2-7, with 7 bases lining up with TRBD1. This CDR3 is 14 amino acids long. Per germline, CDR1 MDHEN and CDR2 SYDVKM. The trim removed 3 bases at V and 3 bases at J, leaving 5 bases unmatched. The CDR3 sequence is CASSFGTEDYEQYF. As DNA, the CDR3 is TGTGCCAGCAGTTTTGGGACAGAGGACTACGAGCAGTACTTC.

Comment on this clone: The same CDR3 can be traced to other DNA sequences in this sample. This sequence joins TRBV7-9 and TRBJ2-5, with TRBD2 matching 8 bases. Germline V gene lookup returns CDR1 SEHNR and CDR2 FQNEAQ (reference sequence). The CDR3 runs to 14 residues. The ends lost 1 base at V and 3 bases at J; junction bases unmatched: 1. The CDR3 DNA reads TGTGCCAGCAGCTTAGGGGGACTAGAAGAGACCCAGTACTTC. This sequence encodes CASSLGGLEETQYF.

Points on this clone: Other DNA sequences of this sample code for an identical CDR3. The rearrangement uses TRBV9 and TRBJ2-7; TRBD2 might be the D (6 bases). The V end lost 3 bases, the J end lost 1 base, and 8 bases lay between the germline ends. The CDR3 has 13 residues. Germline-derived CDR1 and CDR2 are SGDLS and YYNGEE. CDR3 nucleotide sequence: TGTGCCAGCAGCGCCGGGGGATCCTACGAGCAGTACTTC. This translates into CASSAGGSYEQYF.